This TCR beta chain came from a study of cytomegalovirus exposure and HLA in healthy donors. Study results and limitations: Being productive about 87% or about 30% of the time was typical of most TCR beta V segments in an earlier analysis. Associated with HLA alleles at 0.05 false discovery rate in a later analysis were around 15,000 TCR beta sequences. An analysis was carried out later, and it reportedly showed fewer N-insertions in an Asian-associated ancestry cluster than the 666-donor mean.

The PCR used 60 Vbeta and 13 Jbeta primers. Measured with immunoSEQ multiplex PCR; TCRdb has only the in-frame clones, and not every one. The sample lists around 150,000 clones; about 80% were seen once. On this clone: Its antigen is not identified.

Sequenced material: PBMCs. The clonotype was recovered from a man aged 35 to 55 in good health and CMV-seronegative.

The CDR3 DNA is TGTGCCAGTAGTCTGGGGGGGGCGGGCACTGAAGCTTTCTTT. This codes for CASSLGGAGTEAFF. The rearrangement joins TRBV19 to TRBJ1-1; maybe TRBD1 (6 bases). V lost 5 bases to trimming and J lost 4 bases, with 14 bases between them. Germline CDR1 LNHDA, CDR2 SQIVND (reference sequence). This CDR3 has 14 residues.